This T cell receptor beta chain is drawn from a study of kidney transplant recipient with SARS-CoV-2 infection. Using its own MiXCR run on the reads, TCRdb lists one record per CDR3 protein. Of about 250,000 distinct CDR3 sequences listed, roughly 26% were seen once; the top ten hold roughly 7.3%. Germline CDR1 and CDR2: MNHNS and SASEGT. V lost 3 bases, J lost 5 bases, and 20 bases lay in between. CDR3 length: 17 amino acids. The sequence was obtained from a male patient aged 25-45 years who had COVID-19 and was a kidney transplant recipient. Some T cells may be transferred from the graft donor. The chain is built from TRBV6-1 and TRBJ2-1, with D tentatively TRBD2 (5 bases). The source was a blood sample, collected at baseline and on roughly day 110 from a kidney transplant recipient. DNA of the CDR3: TGTGCCAGCAGTGATTTGGGAACGGTTCCGGGGAACAATGAGCAGTTCTTC. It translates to CASSDLGTVPGNNEQFF.